The 21 T cell receptor beta chains in this list originate from one sample, sequenced in a study of shared clonotypes between healthy human individuals (dated by TCRdb to the early 2020s). Receptor libraries were prepared by the immunoSEQ multiplex PCR assay. Entries here come from immuneACCESS through TCRdb and include only in-frame sequences with V and J called. Some clones fail to appear in such tables; in the studies checked, an unresolved V gene covers under half of the shortfall, and the cause of the remainder is unknown. The sample profile shows roughly 1,500,000 clones; 97% to 99% of them were found once. Approximately 0.38% of the sample is taken by the ten largest. Material: naive CD4+ T cells sorted from blood. Explained via the paper, the cell subset or site label denotes: CD45RA+ positively selected. The receptor source for this set is a young man in good health.

As regards this clone: Other DNA sequences in this sample translate to the same CDR3. The chain uses TRBV4-3 and TRBJ1-5, with D possibly matching TRBD1 (5 bases). Trimming pared 0 bases from V and 2 bases from J, leaving 8 bases between. Germline CDR1 and CDR2: LGHNA and YSLEER. CDR3 length: 15 amino acids. The CDR3 spells CASSQEQGGNQPQHF. The DNA for the CDR3 is TGCGCCAGCAGCCAAGAGCAGGGTGGCAATCAGCCCCAGCATTTT.

CDR3 loop: CSVAGVTSGSTDTQYF. The CDR3 DNA is TGCAGCGTTGCGGGCGTGACTAGCGGGAGCACAGATACGCAGTATTTT. This chain connects TRBV29-1 to TRBJ2-3; TRBD2 agrees at 10 bases. V dropped 4 bases and J dropped 0; count of bases not matched to a gene: 7. The CDR3 is 16 residues long. CDR1 SQVTM and CDR2 ANQGSEA come from the germline V gene.

The chain uses TRBV28 and TRBJ2-7; 7 bases map to TRBD2. Trimming took 7 bases from V and 4 from J; bases not matched to a gene: 10. The CDR3 runs to 14 residues. Germline CDR1 is MDHEN and CDR2 is SYDVKM. The CDR3, as DNA: TGTGCCAGCAAAGGGCGGGAGCTGCTTTACGAGCAGTACTTC. Translation: CASKGRELLYEQYF.

The chain uses TRBV4-2 and TRBJ2-1; 7 positions match TRBD2. V lost 2 bases, J lost 5 bases, and 6 bases stayed unmatched. The germline CDR1 and CDR2 sequences are LGHNA and YNFKEQ. The CDR3 totals 15 residues. DNA for the CDR3: TGTGCCAGCAGCCAACCGACTCTAGCGGACAATGAGCAGTTCTTC. Amino acids: CASSQPTLADNEQFF.

This clone was seen a single time. This chain uses TRBV30 with TRBJ2-7; 11 bases map to TRBD2. In germline, CDR1 is GTSNPN, CDR2 SVGIG (reference sequence). The J segment lost 7 bases and the V segment lost 3 bases, leaving 5 bases of the junction unmatched. This CDR3 contains 13 residues. CDR3 sequence reads: CAWRTSGTKEQYF. CDR3 coding DNA: TGTGCCTGGAGGACTAGCGGGACGAAGGAGCAGTACTTC.

The chain couples TRBV5-4 to TRBJ2-3; unclear D gene. CDR1 and CDR2 (germline): SGHNT, YYREEE (reference sequence). This CDR3 comprises 16 residues. V was clipped by 0 bases and J by 0 bases, with 11 bases between them. Here the CDR3 DNA reads TGTGCCAGCAGCTTGGATGGACCGAGTAGCACAGATACGCAGTATTTT. Its translation: CASSLDGPSSTDTQYF.

This clone was observed once. The sample has other DNA sequences that encode this CDR3 too. The V gene is TRBV18, the J gene TRBJ1-2, with D possibly being TRBD1 (6 bases). The germline V gene encodes CDR1 KGHSH and CDR2 LQKENI. This CDR3 comprises 14 residues. Trimming stripped 1 base from V and 3 bases from J, with 9 bases between. The CDR3 DNA is TGTGCCAGCTCACCACTGGGACAAGACTATGGCTACACCTTC. Amino acids: CASSPLGQDYGYTF.

The rearrangement uses TRBV18 and TRBJ2-7, with TRBD1 matching 10 bases. The CDR3 extends over 18 amino acids. V dropped 5 bases and J dropped 1; count of bases not matched to a gene: 14. The germline CDR1 and CDR2 sequences are KGHSH and LQKENI. CDR3: CASSSRPTGGHFSYEQYF. The CDR3 bases are TGTGCCAGCTCATCACGACCGACAGGGGGCCACTTTTCCTACGAGCAGTACTTC.

This rearrangement joins TRBV27 to TRBJ2-7; TRBD1 agrees at 9 bases. Germline V gives CDR1 MNHEY, CDR2 SMNVEV (reference sequence). The CDR3 has 15 amino acids. After removal of 1 base from V and 0 bases from J, the junction contained 1 base not matched to a gene. The CDR3 sequence: CASSLWDRASYEQYF. The CDR3 DNA reads as TGTGCCAGCAGTTTATGGGACAGGGCCTCCTACGAGCAGTACTTC.

The chain links TRBV7-9 to TRBJ2-7, with D maybe TRBD2 (5 bases). V was cut by 6 bases and J by 3 bases, with 12 bases left in between. The CDR3 totals 13 residues. Per germline, CDR1 SEHNR and CDR2 FQNEAQ (reference sequence). Here the CDR3 DNA reads TGTGCCAGCAGTCAAACTAGTCGCTACGAGCAGTACTTC. This gives the protein CASSQTSRYEQYF. Filled out from reference TRBV7-9 and TRBJ2-7, the complete variable domain reads DTGVSQNPRHKITKRGQNVTFRCDPISEHNRLYWYRQTLGQGPEFLTYFQNEAQLEKSRLLSDRFSAERPKGSFSTLEIQRTEQGDSAMYLCASSQTSRYEQYFGPGTRLTVT.

This clone was picked up one time. V usage is TRBV5-1 and J usage is TRBJ2-5; 8 nucleotides line up with TRBD1. The germline gives CDR1 SGHRS, CDR2 YFSETQ. V trimming: 4 bases; J trimming: 14 bases; junction bases outside the gene matches: 16. This CDR3 is 14 amino acids long. The CDR3 bases are TGCGCCAGCAGCGGGGGGACAGGAAATCAGCCTCCCTACTTC. It specifies CASSGGTGNQPPYF.

The V and J genes are TRBV14 and TRBJ2-3, with D unclear. The CDR3 spans 12 residues. The germline V gene encodes CDR1 SGHDN and CDR2 FVKESK. The V end lost 4 bases, the J end lost 7 bases, and 9 bases lay between the germline ends. CDR3 nucleotides: TGTGCCAGCAGCCTCCAACTGAATACGCAGTATTTT. Amino acid sequence: CASSLQLNTQYF.

This clone has just one count. This rearrangement joins TRBV10-3 to TRBJ1-5, with D unclear. Germline CDR1 and CDR2: ENHRY and SYGVKD. Between the trimmed V and J ends, which lost 9 bases and 0 bases, there was a span of 12 bases. The CDR3 has 14 residues. The CDR3 DNA follows: TGTGCCATGAATGGACCTTATAGCAATCAGCCCCAGCATTTT. It is translated as CAMNGPYSNQPQHF.

Here the CDR3 DNA reads TGTGCCAGGCGTTCCACAGGGGTTGTGCAGTACTTC. This gives the protein CARRSTGVVQYF. This sequence joins TRBV27 and TRBJ2-7; 7 nucleotides align to TRBD1. Trimming removed 9 bases from V and 9 bases from J; junction bases left unmatched: 11. CDR1 and CDR2 (germline): MNHEY, SMNVEV (reference sequence). The CDR3 covers 12 residues.

J is TRBJ2-1 and V is TRBV7-3, with D possibly being TRBD1 (5 bases). The V gene lost 4 bases and the J gene lost 2 bases, with 9 bases spanning the gap. The CDR3 loop spans 14 amino acids. Germline-derived CDR1 and CDR2 are SGHTA and FQGTGA. The CDR3 nucleotides are TGTGCCAGCAGCTCACAGGCAGCCTACAATGAGCAGTTCTTC. Amino acids: CASSSQAAYNEQFF.

This CDR3 reads CASSYRPWETQYF. The CDR3 DNA reads as TGTGCCAGCAGTTACCGCCCGTGGGAGACCCAGTACTTC. The chain employs TRBV6-5 and TRBJ2-5; no definite D call. The ends were cut back, 2 bases at V and 5 bases at J, with 9 bases in the middle. Per the germline V gene, CDR1 is MNHEY and CDR2 is SVGAGI. The CDR3 extends over 13 amino acids.

The genes are TRBV10-2 and TRBJ2-1, with 9 nucleotides matching TRBD2. V lost 4 bases, J lost 8 bases, and 9 bases stayed unmatched. Germline V gene sequence: CDR1 WSHSY, CDR2 SAAADI. The CDR3 is made up of 15 amino acids. CDR3 bases: TGCGCCAGCAGTGGGGGCGGGAGGGCCATCGATGAGCAGTTCTTC. This sequence encodes CASSGGGRAIDEQFF.

This clone was recorded once. The chain links TRBV7-6 to TRBJ1-1; possible D gene TRBD1, 5 bases. V lost 4 bases to trimming and J lost 0 bases, with 15 bases between them. CDR1 SGHVS and CDR2 FNYEAQ come from the germline V gene. CDR3 length: 16 residues. The CDR3 bases are TGTGCCAGCAGCTACAACGTCAGGGACTTGAACACTGAAGCTTTCTTT. Its protein is CASSYNVRDLNTEAFF.

This chain joins TRBV18 and TRBJ1-4, with D hard to call. CDR1 is KGHSH, CDR2 LQKENI, per germline. CDR3 size: 12 residues. V was clipped by 2 bases and J by 7 bases, with 5 bases between them. The CDR3 bases are TGTGCCAGCTCACCAGGGGTTGAAAAACTGTTTTTT. Encoded protein: CASSPGVEKLFF.

V gene TRBV4-2 combines with J gene TRBJ2-4; 10 bases line up with TRBD1. V shed 5 bases and J 7 bases; nucleotides not matched to a gene: 11. The CDR3 length is 16 residues. Germline values: CDR1 LGHNA, CDR2 YNFKEQ. CDR3 sequence (DNA): TGTGCCAGCAGCTCACCGACCGGACAGGGGGGTAACATTCAGTACTTC. As protein: CASSSPTGQGGNIQYF.

The rearrangement joins TRBV5-1 to TRBJ2-1; TRBD2 is a possible D gene (6 bases). V gave up 0 bases and J gave up 0 bases, with 7 bases separating them. The CDR3 is made up of 15 amino acids. Germline CDR1 reads SGHRS; CDR2 reads YFSETQ. The CDR3 bases are TGCGCCAGCAGCTTGGCACTAGCCTCCTACAATGAGCAGTTCTTC. Encoded protein: CASSLALASYNEQFF.